The next 18 T cell receptor beta chains were all read from a single sample in a study of T cells in Graves' hyperthyroidism and ophthalmopathy (dated by TCRdb to between 2018 and 2021). The method was multiplex PCR. The run used an Illumina HiSeq 2000. TCR beta CDR3 regions were amplified from RNA transcripts. The first round of RT-PCR for the TCR CDR3 was performed with the HTBI primer set and the Qiagen OneStep RT-PCR kit. The raw public reads went through TCRdb reprocessing: fastp at Q25, MiXCR clone calling, in-frame beta chains kept. All rows with the same CDR3 protein become a single entry with the most common DNA and genes. The sample records about 350,000 distinct CDR3 sequences, about a fifth of which are singletons. The ten largest clones represent approximately 4% of the sample. The sequenced material came from blood. The receptors stem from a young woman with Graves' hyperthyroidism.

Written as DNA, the CDR3 is TGTGCCAGCAGCTCGCCAGGAAAAACTGAAGCTTTCTTT. The encoded protein is CASSSPGKTEAFF. The chain uses TRBV7-2 and TRBJ1-1, with D hard to call. The germline V and J ends were trimmed by 4 bases and 5 bases, with 11 bases remaining between them. The length of the CDR3 is 13 residues. Germline-derived CDR1 and CDR2 are SGHTA and FQGNSA.

This clonotype was seen many times. The chain is built from TRBV24-1 and TRBJ1-5; D not certain. V was trimmed by 2 bases and J by 0 bases, leaving 10 bases between them. CDR3 length: 16 amino acids. In germline, CDR1 is KGHDR, CDR2 SFDVKD. The CDR3 DNA sequence: TGTGCCACCAGTGATTCCCACAGAGCTAGCAATCAGCCCCAGCATTTT. As protein: CATSDSHRASNQPQHF.

The table lists this clonotype with many counts. The V gene is TRBV20-1, the J gene TRBJ1-5; D gene ambiguous. Germline lookup yields CDR1 DFQATT and CDR2 SNEGSKA (reference sequence). The ends were cut back, 2 bases at V and 7 bases at J, with 18 bases in the middle. The CDR3 covers 15 residues. CDR3 nucleotides: TGCAGTGCTAGAACAAGCCGGACTAAGGCACAGCCCCAGCATTTT. It encodes CSARTSRTKAQPQHF.

At least ten counts were recorded for this clonotype. The V gene is TRBV20-1, the J gene TRBJ1-1; perhaps TRBD1 as D (6 bases). Germline V gene data show CDR1 as DFQATT and CDR2 as SNEGSKA (reference sequence). V was shortened by 0 bases and J by 5 bases, with 13 bases between the two germline ends. The CDR3 is 14 residues long. CDR3 nucleotides: TGCAGTGCTAGAGAGGCAGGGGCACGGACTGAAGCTTTCTTT. Translated, it gives CSAREAGARTEAFF.

This clonotype was found many times. The chain carries TRBV29-1 and TRBJ2-5; a weak D match, TRBD1 (5 bases). The V end was cut by 1 base, the J end by 5 bases, with 11 bases between. The V gene's germline CDR1 is SQVTM and CDR2 ANQGSEA. The CDR3 runs to 13 residues. The CDR3 DNA sequence: TGCAGCGTTGAAGTGGGGCTTGCGGAGACCCAGTACTTC. Protein sequence: CSVEVGLAETQYF.

This clonotype came up many times. The genes are TRBV6-1 and TRBJ2-5; TRBD1 might be the D (6 bases). CDR1 is MNHNS, CDR2 SASEGT, per germline. The CDR3 is made up of 12 amino acids. V shed 10 bases and J shed 5 bases, with 14 bases lying between them. CDR3 amino acids: CATQQGSETQYF. DNA for the CDR3: TGTGCCACCCAACAGGGATCGGAGACCCAGTACTTC.

This clonotype was observed at least ten times. The chain joins TRBV7-8 to TRBJ2-5, with D tentatively TRBD1 (6 bases). CDR1 SGHVS and CDR2 FQNEAQ come from the germline V gene. V dropped 4 bases and J dropped 4 bases, with 13 bases sitting between them. There are 14 residues in the CDR3. The CDR3 sequence is CASSSTGYRETQYF. As DNA, the CDR3 is TGTGCCAGCAGCTCCACAGGGTACCGAGAGACCCAGTACTTC.

This clonotype was detected ten times or more. This chain joins TRBV12-3 or TRBV12-4 and TRBJ1-5; the D is unclear. V lost 8 bases to trimming and J lost 6 bases, with 14 bases between them. The CDR3 consists of 13 residues. The CDR3 here is CASLIREGQPQHF. In nucleotides, the CDR3 is TGTGCCAGCCTCATCCGGGAGGGTCAGCCCCAGCATTTT.

This clonotype occurred a few times. The chain combines TRBV4-1 with TRBJ2-2; TRBD2 might be the D (6 bases). Trimming took off 4 bases at V and 8 bases at J, with 23 bases between the two ends. The CDR3 totals 17 residues. The germline V gene has CDR1 MGHRA and CDR2 YSYEKL. The CDR3, as DNA: TGCGCCAGCAGCCCATATACGCTGGTGTCGGGGGTGGGGGAGCTGTTTTTT. Residues: CASSPYTLVSGVGELFF.

There are a few counts of this clonotype. The junction departs from germline at one end; a sequencing error may be responsible. The chain recombines TRBV5-1 with TRBJ2-1; D is unresolved. The CDR3 consists of 15 residues. The germline V gene encodes CDR1 SGHRS and CDR2 YFSETQ. CDR3 in DNA: TGCGCCAGCAGCCCGGACGGAATATCCTACAATGAGAAGTTCTTC. This codes for CASSPDGISYNEKFF.

The J gene is TRBJ2-5, the V gene TRBV6-5; D call uncertain. The CDR3 consists of 12 residues. V lost 1 base and J 7 bases, leaving 7 bases between the germline ends. CDR1 MNHEY and CDR2 SVGAGI come from the germline V gene. CDR3 loop: CASSYLTGTQYF. CDR3 coding DNA: TGTGCCAGCAGTTACTTGACTGGGACCCAGTACTTC.

This clonotype was detected many times. The chain employs TRBV20-1 and TRBJ1-1; D perhaps matches TRBD1 (5 bases). This CDR3 region has 13 residues. Trimming removed 7 bases at V and 0 bases at J, with 12 bases between. Per germline, CDR1 DFQATT and CDR2 SNEGSKA (reference sequence). This chain's CDR3 is CSVGRQMNTEAFF. The CDR3 coding sequence is TGCAGTGTTGGCAGACAGATGAACACTGAAGCTTTCTTT.

This clonotype was seen a handful of times. The J gene is TRBJ1-5, the V gene TRBV4-1, with D uncertain. Germline assignment: CDR1 MGHRA and CDR2 YSYEKL. The CDR3 contains 13 residues. Trimming stripped 3 bases from V and 5 bases from J, with 8 bases between. DNA for the CDR3: TGCGCCAGCAGCCACATCACGGATCAGCCCCAGCATTTT. Its protein is CASSHITDQPQHF.

This clonotype was found many times. The V call is TRBV6-5, the J call TRBJ2-7; 9 bases are a match to TRBD2. This CDR3 comprises 16 residues. Germline V gene data show CDR1 as MNHEY and CDR2 as SVGAGI. The V gene end was trimmed by 6 bases and the J gene end by 3 bases; junction bases not matched to a gene: 12. In nucleotides, the CDR3 is TGTGCCAGCAGGGCAGGGGACCTAGCGGGACTCTACGAGCAGTACTTC. Its protein is CASRAGDLAGLYEQYF.

This clonotype was picked up a small number of times. The chain recombines TRBV3-1 with TRBJ1-1, with 9 bases that match TRBD1. V lost 5 bases, J lost 1 base, and 5 bases stayed unmatched. The CDR3 has 15 residues. From germline, CDR1 is LGHDT and CDR2 YNNKEL (reference sequence). CDR3 residues: CASSVTGGQNTEAFF. The CDR3 DNA reads as TGTGCCAGCAGCGTCACAGGGGGCCAGAACACTGAAGCTTTCTTT. The variable domain in full, with the rest retrieved from reference TRBV3-1 and TRBJ1-1, is DTAVSQTPKYLVTQMGNDKSIKCEQNLGHDTMYWYKQDSKKFLKIMFSYNNKELIINETVPNRFSPKSPDKAHLNLHINSLELGDSAVYFCASSVTGGQNTEAFFGQGTRLTVV.

The chain carries TRBV28 and TRBJ2-2; 8 positions match TRBD2. CDR3 length equals 15 residues. Germline CDR1 and CDR2: MDHEN and SYDVKM. V shed 5 bases and J 6 bases; nucleotides not matched to a gene: 8. The CDR3 sequence: CASSPLSGAAGELFF. The CDR3 nucleotides are TGTGCCAGCAGTCCCCTTAGCGGGGCGGCCGGGGAGCTGTTTTTT.

This clonotype was picked up many times. The chain is built from TRBV24-1 and TRBJ2-7; 8 bases fit TRBD1. V shed 5 bases, J shed 6 bases, and the junction held 5 bases outside the gene matches. Germline CDR1 is KGHDR and CDR2 is SFDVKD. This CDR3 contains 13 residues. CDR3 sequence: CATSAFDRGEQYF. Written as DNA, the CDR3 is TGTGCCACCAGTGCCTTTGACAGGGGCGAGCAGTACTTC.

This clonotype was counted at least ten times. The chain has TRBV29-1 and TRBJ1-1, with D unresolved. Germline V gene lookup returns CDR1 SQVTM and CDR2 ANQGSEA. The V gene lost 5 bases and the J gene lost 1 base, with 14 bases spanning the gap. The CDR3 consists of 14 residues. The DNA for the CDR3 is TGCAGCGTTATTAGGCTTTTGAAGAACACTGAAGCTTTCTTT. This sequence encodes CSVIRLLKNTEAFF.